A single sample is the source of the 15 T cell receptor beta chains below, sequenced in a study of TIL therapy for anti-PD-1-resistant metastatic lung cancer. Sequencing used immunoSEQ v3. Assay: immunoSEQ multiplex PCR; the TCRdb copy retains only in-frame clones and omits some. The table shows about 21,000 clones, with just over 70% occurring only once. The time point here: pre-treatment sample, taken before nivolumab and TIL therapy. This specimen was blood, taken at baseline. These receptors all come from a person aged 25-79 years with non-small cell lung cancer.

The rearrangement joins TRBV30 to TRBJ1-4; D uncertain. This CDR3 has 11 residues. The V gene's germline CDR1 is GTSNPN and CDR2 SVGIG (reference sequence). Trimming left V 4 bases short and J 4 bases short, with 4 bases between. CDR3 nucleotides: TGTGCCTGGATGGTTAATGAAAAACTGTTTTTT. As protein: CAWMVNEKLFF. Full variable domain (remainder filled in from reference TRBV30 and TRBJ1-4): SQTIHQWPATLVQPVGSPLSLECTVEGTSNPNLYWYRQAAGRGLQLLFYSVGIGQISSEVPQNLSASRPQDRQFILSSKKLLLSDSGFYLCAWMVNEKLFFGSGTQLSVL.

The chain recombines TRBV6-5 with TRBJ1-6; maybe TRBD1 (5 bases). Trimming took 9 bases from V and 8 from J, leaving 17 bases between them. Per the germline V gene, CDR1 is MNHEY and CDR2 is SVGAGI. CDR3 length: 14 amino acids. CDR3: CASNLGGGYSPLHF. The CDR3 DNA sequence: TGTGCCAGTAATCTAGGCGGGGGGTATTCACCCCTCCACTTT.

As regards this clone: One end of the junction is discordant with germline, which a read error may explain. The rearrangement joins TRBV6-1 to TRBJ1-4; D is perhaps TRBD1 (5 bases). This CDR3 contains 15 residues. Germline CDR1 and CDR2: MNHNS and SASEGT. DNA for the CDR3: TGTGCCAGCAGGGAAGAGGGGAGGGAGGAAGAAAAACTGTTTTTT. Translating gives CASREEGREEEKLFF.

This clone was picked up a small number of times. This chain connects TRBV18 to TRBJ2-1; 7 nucleotides match TRBD1. J gave up 4 bases and V 3 bases, and 0 bases lay outside the gene matches. The CDR3 has 13 residues. Germline V gene lookup returns CDR1 KGHSH and CDR2 LQKENI. The CDR3: CASSPGQYNEQFF. CDR3 sequence (DNA): TGTGCCAGCTCACCGGGACAGTACAATGAGCAGTTCTTC.

The CDR3 spells CASNEQGNTEAFF. CDR3 sequence (DNA): TGCGCCAGCAACGAACAGGGAAACACTGAAGCTTTCTTT. The rearrangement joins TRBV4-1 to TRBJ1-1; maybe TRBD1 (6 bases). Trimming removed 7 bases at V and 2 bases at J, with 11 bases between. Germline lookup yields CDR1 MGHRA and CDR2 YSYEKL. The CDR3 totals 13 residues.

The chain has TRBV6-1 and TRBJ2-5, with D uncertain. CDR3 length equals 13 residues. Trimming took 3 bases from V and 2 from J, leaving 7 bases between them. Germline loops: CDR1 MNHNS, CDR2 SASEGT. The CDR3 DNA reads as TGTGCCAGCAGTGACAACGGTCAAGAGACCCAGTACTTC. The encoded protein is CASSDNGQETQYF.

This clone is medium-sized. The chain is built from TRBV6-5 and TRBJ2-2, with 7 bases aligning to TRBD1. V gave up 8 bases and J gave up 5 bases; unmatched junction bases: 5. The CDR3 covers 13 residues. CDR1 MNHEY and CDR2 SVGAGI come from the germline V gene. The CDR3 protein is CASATGRTGELFF. Written as DNA, the CDR3 is TGTGCCAGCGCGACAGGGAGAACCGGGGAGCTGTTTTTT.

This clone was counted a few times. This rearrangement joins TRBV5-6 to TRBJ1-1, with D possibly being TRBD1 (5 bases). V lost 4 bases to trimming and J lost 10 bases, with 14 bases between them. Germline V gene sequence: CDR1 SGHDT, CDR2 YYEEEE. This CDR3 region has 12 residues. The CDR3 DNA is TGTGCCAGCAGCCGGGGCCAACTCGGAGCTTTCTTT. Protein: CASSRGQLGAFF.

The chain recombines TRBV5-1 with TRBJ2-7; 10 nucleotides agree with TRBD1. In germline, CDR1 is SGHRS, CDR2 YFSETQ. V gave up 0 bases and J gave up 6 bases; unmatched junction bases: 0. The CDR3 is 13 amino acids. The CDR3 DNA reads as TGCGCCAGCAGCTTGGGGACAGGGGGCGAGCAGTACTTC. This codes for CASSLGTGGEQYF.

The gene calls are TRBV7-9 and TRBJ2-1, with TRBD2 as a possible D gene (5 bases). The CDR3 length is 12 residues. V lost 2 bases and J 8 bases, leaving 7 bases between the germline ends. Germline CDR1 SEHNR, CDR2 FQNEAQ (reference sequence). The CDR3 DNA follows: TGTGCCAGCAGCTTAACCGGGGATGAGCAGTTCTTC. This translates into CASSLTGDEQFF. Supplemented by reference TRBV7-9 and TRBJ2-1, the full variable domain reads DTGVSQNPRHKITKRGQNVTFRCDPISEHNRLYWYRQTLGQGPEFLTYFQNEAQLEKSRLLSDRFSAERPKGSFSTLEIQRTEQGDSAMYLCASSLTGDEQFFGPGTRLTVL.

This chain uses TRBV30 with TRBJ1-6; 9 nucleotides align to TRBD1. This CDR3 spans 16 amino acids. The germline V gene encodes CDR1 GTSNPN and CDR2 SVGIG (reference sequence). The junction had 13 bases not matched to a gene; V was cut back by 3 bases and J by 10 bases. CDR3 coding DNA: TGTGCCTGGAGCGAAACGGATACAGGGGGCAGGTCACCCCTCCACTTT. It translates to CAWSETDTGGRSPLHF. The full variable domain, with the rest looked up from reference TRBV30 and TRBJ1-6, is SQTIHQWPATLVQPVGSPLSLECTVEGTSNPNLYWYRQAAGRGLQLLFYSVGIGQISSEVPQNLSASRPQDRQFILSSKKLLLSDSGFYLCAWSETDTGGRSPLHFGNGTRLTVT.

This clone was found a few times. The chain recombines TRBV19 with TRBJ2-5; 8 nucleotides line up with TRBD1. Germline CDR1 is LNHDA and CDR2 is SQIVND (reference sequence). V was pared by 3 bases and J by 2 bases, with 8 bases of the junction left unmatched. The CDR3 contains 16 residues. The chain's CDR3 is CASSISGQGPQETQYF. The CDR3 DNA is TGTGCCAGTAGTATCTCAGGACAGGGACCTCAAGAGACCCAGTACTTC.

This rearrangement joins TRBV18 to TRBJ2-1; 9 bases are shared with TRBD1. The CDR3 length is 13 residues. With V trimmed by 4 bases and J by 7 bases, 2 bases remained unmatched. Germline CDR1 reads KGHSH; CDR2 reads LQKENI. The CDR3 region has the DNA TGTGCCAGCTCACTACAGGGGGCAAATGAGCAGTTCTTC. This gives the protein CASSLQGANEQFF.

The J gene is TRBJ2-7, the V gene TRBV6-2 or TRBV6-3, with TRBD1 matching 7 bases. V was pared by 0 bases and J by 6 bases, with 2 bases of the junction left unmatched. The CDR3 has 13 amino acids. The germline gives CDR1 MNHEY, CDR2 SVGEGT. The CDR3 is CASSYSQGSEQYV. DNA for the CDR3: TGTGCCAGCAGTTACTCACAGGGGAGCGAGCAGTACGTC.

The chain recombines TRBV4-2 with TRBJ1-2; perhaps TRBD1 as D (5 bases). V lost 0 bases and J lost 4, with 12 bases in between. The CDR3 runs 15 residues. Germline V lookup: CDR1 LGHNA, CDR2 YNFKEQ. The CDR3 protein is CASSQDRRRGYGYTF. CDR3 coding DNA: TGTGCCAGCAGCCAAGATCGGAGGAGGGGCTATGGCTACACCTTC.